This entry features one TCR beta chain sequence. No antigen is known for it. These data come from a study of early T cells in non-severe SARS-CoV-2 infection. Study as a whole: Investigators sequenced bulk RNA drawn from unsorted whole blood, and chains remained unpaired. Findings and limits, study-wide: Lookups in VDJdb leaned toward anti-spike CD8 responses and missed private and CD4 specificities.

Unique molecular identifiers were added to individual cDNA molecules. In TCRdb, the 5' RACE reads were re-called with MiXCR into one record per CDR3 protein. The data hold tens of thousands of distinct CDR3 sequences, with about 15% observed a single time. The CDR3 runs 15 residues. Germline loops: CDR1 SQVTM, CDR2 ANQGSEA. The genes are TRBV29-1 and TRBJ2-6; no firm D call. The TCR sequence derives from an adult who was a healthcare worker with PCR-confirmed SARS-CoV-2 infection or an uninfected control (not recorded which). Material for sequencing was whole blood. The CDR3 region is CRRAPPPAGANVLTF. The CDR3 DNA reads TGCAGACGGGCACCCCCCCCCGCTGGGGCCAACGTCCTGACTTTC.